A single T cell receptor (beta chain) is shown here with its context. Construction of the TCRbeta library involved unique molecular identifiers. MiXCR, run by TCRdb on the PCR reads, gives a single entry per CDR3 protein. The profile shows 400,000 to 500,000 distinct CDR3 sequences, roughly 11% of them singletons. This specimen belongs to a study of T-cell reconstitution after alpha-beta-depleted transplantation in children. The germline gives CDR1 DFQATT, CDR2 SNEGSKA (reference sequence). The CDR3 consists of 14 residues. V trimming: 6 bases; J trimming: 2 bases; junction bases outside the gene matches: 6.

The TCR comes from a human donor who donated a stem cell graft to a child with acute myeloid leukemia. The rearrangement joins TRBV20-1 to TRBJ2-2; 7 nucleotides align to TRBD2. Specimen: PBMCs from the stem cell graft donor, collected from the stem cell graft. DNA of the CDR3: TGCAGTGCCCGGAGCGGGGAAAACACCGGGGAGCTGTTTTTT. Translated, it gives CSARSGENTGELFF.